Following are 24 T cell receptor beta chains from one sample sequenced in a study of shared clonotypes between healthy human individuals. Profiling relied on immunoSEQ multiplex PCR, and the TCRdb table lists in-frame clones only, not all of them. The sample includes roughly 2 million clones, 95% of them seen just once. The sequencing input was naive CD4+ T cells sorted from blood. Subset defined: CD45RA+ positively selected. The receptors originated from a man aged 18 to 30 in good health.

This chain uses TRBV6-6 with TRBJ2-3; 7 bases agree with TRBD1. J lost 0 bases, V lost 6 bases, and 6 bases had no gene match. This CDR3 comprises 15 residues. The germline V gene encodes CDR1 MNHNY and CDR2 SVGAGI (reference sequence). CDR3 nucleotides: TGTGCCAGCAGAACGGGACAGACAAGCACAGATACGCAGTATTTT. This sequence encodes CASRTGQTSTDTQYF.

This clone has just one count. This chain uses TRBV28 with TRBJ2-3; unclear D gene. The J call could be wrong; TRBJ1-5 is a better fit for the DNA end. Germline values: CDR1 MDHEN, CDR2 SYDVKM. The CDR3 loop spans 17 amino acids. CDR3 DNA sequence: TGTGCCAGCAGTCCCTCCCCTGGGGAACGAGGAACAGATACGCAGCATTTT. It yields the protein CASSPSPGERGTDTQHF.

The genes are TRBV7-9 and TRBJ2-2, with D unresolved. This CDR3 spans 13 amino acids. The V and J ends lost 4 bases and 5 bases respectively, with 8 bases between them. CDR1 SEHNR and CDR2 FQNEAQ come from the germline V gene (reference sequence). The CDR3 loop is CASSSRGTGELFF. CDR3 coding DNA: TGTGCCAGCAGCTCCCGAGGTACCGGGGAGCTGTTTTTT.

The chain is built from TRBV19 and TRBJ1-5, with D unresolved. The ends were cut back, 5 bases at V and 6 bases at J, with 14 bases in the middle. This CDR3 has 14 residues. Germline CDR1 reads LNHDA; CDR2 reads SQIVND (reference sequence). Written as DNA, the CDR3 is TGTGCCAGTAGTGCCGGGGAGGCGGGTCAGCCCCAGCATTTT. The encoded protein is CASSAGEAGQPQHF. Full variable domain (rest looked up from reference TRBV19 and TRBJ1-5): DGGITQSPKYLFRKEGQNVTLSCEQNLNHDAMYWYRQDPGQGLRLIYYSQIVNDFQKGDIAEGYSVSREKKESFPLTVTSAQKNPTAFYLCASSAGEAGQPQHFGDGTRLSIL.

This chain uses TRBV7-9 with TRBJ2-2; 10 bases align to TRBD1. The germline V gene encodes CDR1 SEHNR and CDR2 FQNEAQ (reference sequence). The CDR3 covers 16 residues. With 5 bases clipped from V and 4 bases from J, the junction kept 7 bases outside the gene matches. The CDR3 bases are TGTGCCAGCAGCCTGACAGGGGGCTCGGGCACCGGGGAGCTGTTTTTT. Protein: CASSLTGGSGTGELFF.

This chain joins TRBV11-2 and TRBJ1-2; weak D call: TRBD1 (5 bases). The CDR3 length is 16 residues. Trimming cost V 5 bases and J 0 bases, with 16 bases left between them. Germline CDR1 is SGHAT and CDR2 is FQNNGV. In DNA form, the CDR3 reads TGTGCCAGCAGCCCCCCGAGGGGTGAAGCTAACTATGGCTACACCTTC. Translation gives CASSPPRGEANYGYTF.

The chain uses TRBV7-8 and TRBJ2-3, with D perhaps matching TRBD1 or TRBD2 (6 bases each). The V gene's germline CDR1 is SGHVS and CDR2 FQNEAQ. The CDR3 extends over 16 amino acids. Trimming removed 4 bases at V and 6 bases at J, with 20 bases between. CDR3 sequence: CASSSPGEAQGDTQYF. DNA of the CDR3: TGTGCCAGCAGCTCCCCGGGGGAGGCCCAGGGGGATACGCAGTATTTT.

The V gene is TRBV5-1, the J gene TRBJ2-3; 7 positions match TRBD1. The V and J ends lost 0 bases and 4 bases, in that order; junction bases with no gene match: 2. Germline V gene data show CDR1 as SGHRS and CDR2 as YFSETQ. This CDR3 is built from 14 residues. The CDR3 DNA reads as TGCGCCAGCAGCTTGGAACAGGGGTCAGATACGCAGTATTTT. Its translation: CASSLEQGSDTQYF.

The gene calls are TRBV10-1 and TRBJ1-2, with D possibly TRBD1 on 5 matching bases. The germline CDR1 and CDR2 sequences are WNHNN and SYGVQD (reference sequence). V lost 0 bases and J lost 5, with 7 bases in between. The CDR3 extends over 13 amino acids. This chain's CDR3 is CASSESGAYGYTF. In DNA form, the CDR3 reads TGCGCCAGCAGTGAGTCTGGGGCGTATGGCTACACCTTC.

In the case of this clone: Within the sample, other DNA sequences also encode this same CDR3. The CDR3 is CASSYGSSYNEQFF. Here the CDR3 DNA reads TGTGCCAGCAGTTACGGTAGCTCCTACAATGAGCAGTTCTTC. The rearrangement links TRBV6-5 to TRBJ2-1, with no clear D. The CDR3 runs 14 residues. Trimming removed 2 bases at V and 0 bases at J, with 5 bases between. Looked up from germline, CDR1 is MNHEY and CDR2 is SVGAGI.

The chain has TRBV18 and TRBJ1-1; 12 bases are shared with TRBD1. The CDR3 extends over 14 amino acids. Germline V gives CDR1 KGHSH, CDR2 LQKENI. Trimming removed 7 bases from V and 6 bases from J; junction bases left unmatched: 6. CDR3 protein: CASLTGTGGSEAFF. In nucleotides, the CDR3 is TGTGCCAGCTTGACCGGGACAGGGGGCTCTGAAGCTTTCTTT.

This clone has only one observation. The V call is TRBV30, the J call TRBJ1-6; 8 positions match TRBD1. The CDR3 contains 16 residues. CDR1 is GTSNPN, CDR2 SVGIG, per germline (reference sequence). Trimming removed 4 bases from V and 5 bases from J; junction bases left unmatched: 10. Written as DNA, the CDR3 is TGTGCCTGGACGCACAGACAGGGGAAGAATAATTCACCCCTCCACTTT. Amino acid sequence: CAWTHRQGKNNSPLHF. The whole variable domain, remainder taken from reference TRBV30 and TRBJ1-6, is SQTIHQWPATLVQPVGSPLSLECTVEGTSNPNLYWYRQAAGRGLQLLFYSVGIGQISSEVPQNLSASRPQDRQFILSSKKLLLSDSGFYLCAWTHRQGKNNSPLHFGNGTRLTVT.

The count of this clone is one. This chain links TRBV10-2 with TRBJ2-3, with D perhaps being TRBD1 or TRBD2 (5 bases each). Trimming stripped 8 bases from V and 0 bases from J, with 18 bases between. Germline V lookup: CDR1 WSHSY, CDR2 SAAADI. The CDR3 is made up of 16 amino acids. The CDR3 loop reads CASVDRAETSTDTQYF. For the CDR3, the DNA is TGCGCCAGCGTTGACAGAGCGGAGACCAGCACAGATACGCAGTATTTT.

The chain links TRBV6-5 to TRBJ1-1; TRBD1 is a possible D gene (6 bases). This CDR3 has 16 residues. Deletions cut 0 bases from V and 11 bases from J, with 22 bases between. CDR1 is MNHEY, CDR2 SVGAGI, per germline. CDR3 bases: TGTGCCAGCAGTTACTCGAGGGGGAGTCGGGGAATACGGGCTTTCTTT. Translating gives CASSYSRGSRGIRAFF.

The chain carries TRBV5-1 and TRBJ2-1; perhaps TRBD1 as D (6 bases). Germline CDR1 reads SGHRS; CDR2 reads YFSETQ. The germline V and J ends were trimmed by 3 bases and 4 bases, with 8 bases remaining between them. The CDR3 runs to 13 residues. CDR3 in amino acids: CASSSDRYNEQFF. CDR3 nucleotides: TGCGCCAGCAGCTCGGACAGATACAATGAGCAGTTCTTC.

The chain links TRBV9 to TRBJ2-5; TRBD1 agrees at 7 bases. J was trimmed by 3 bases and V by 0 bases; bases with no gene match: 2. CDR1 SGDLS and CDR2 YYNGEE come from the germline V gene. There are 14 residues in the CDR3. CDR3: CASSVGGQKETQYF. CDR3 coding DNA: TGTGCCAGCAGCGTAGGGGGACAGAAAGAGACCCAGTACTTC.

The chain couples TRBV6-5 to TRBJ2-3; D not resolved. From germline, CDR1 is MNHEY and CDR2 SVGAGI. Between the trimmed V and J ends, which lost 7 bases and 4 bases, there was a span of 12 bases. The CDR3 extends over 13 amino acids. In DNA form, the CDR3 reads TGTGCCAGCACCCCTACCCGTTCAGATACGCAGTATTTT. It codes for CASTPTRSDTQYF.

The genes are TRBV7-9 and TRBJ2-3; D is unresolved. CDR1 and CDR2 (germline): SEHNR, FQNEAQ (reference sequence). This CDR3 is 12 amino acids long. V dropped 5 bases and J dropped 5 bases, with 8 bases sitting between them. The CDR3 spells CASSPPVDTQYF. The CDR3 DNA sequence: TGTGCCAGCAGCCCCCCTGTAGATACGCAGTATTTT.

This clone has a single count. In nucleotides, the CDR3 is TGTGCCAGCAGCTTGGCATTACAGGGAGACGAGCAGTACTTC. As protein: CASSLALQGDEQYF. This chain uses TRBV5-6 with TRBJ2-7; D is possibly TRBD1 (6 bases). The CDR3 is made up of 14 amino acids. V gave up 0 bases and J gave up 5 bases, with 12 bases separating them. Germline V gene lookup returns CDR1 SGHDT and CDR2 YYEEEE.

The chain has TRBV14 and TRBJ2-5, with 9 positions matching TRBD1. Germline CDR1 reads SGHDN; CDR2 reads FVKESK. The CDR3 has 17 residues. With V trimmed by 3 bases and J by 4 bases, 12 bases remained unmatched. CDR3 in DNA: TGTGCCAGCAGCCAGGGCAGAAGGGACAGGGATCGAGAGACCCAGTACTTC. Its translation is CASSQGRRDRDRETQYF.

This clone has a single count. This sequence joins TRBV15 and TRBJ1-2, with 8 positions matching TRBD1. The CDR3 has 16 residues. V shed 1 base and J 4 bases; nucleotides not matched to a gene: 8. Germline CDR1 reads LNHNV; CDR2 reads YYDKDF (reference sequence). The CDR3 reads CATSRVRTGNLYGYTF. The CDR3 region has the DNA TGTGCCACCAGCAGAGTGAGGACAGGGAACCTCTATGGCTACACCTTC.

This sequence joins TRBV30 and TRBJ1-3; 8 bases are shared with TRBD1. V lost 5 bases and J lost 3; bases outside the gene matches: 3. Germline CDR1 and CDR2: GTSNPN and SVGIG (reference sequence). The CDR3 extends over 13 amino acids. The chain's CDR3 is CAWQGADGNTIYF. In nucleotides, the CDR3 is TGTGCCTGGCAGGGGGCAGATGGAAACACCATATATTTT. Full variable domain (outside the CDR3, taken from reference TRBV30 and TRBJ1-3): SQTIHQWPATLVQPVGSPLSLECTVEGTSNPNLYWYRQAAGRGLQLLFYSVGIGQISSEVPQNLSASRPQDRQFILSSKKLLLSDSGFYLCAWQGADGNTIYFGEGSWLTVV.

The chain uses TRBV11-2 and TRBJ2-7; 13 nucleotides align to TRBD2. This CDR3 has 15 amino acids. Germline CDR1 and CDR2: SGHAT and FQNNGV. The J segment lost 5 bases and the V segment lost 6 bases, leaving 7 bases of the junction unmatched. DNA of the CDR3: TGTGCCAGCAGTTTACTAGCGGGGGGGCCTAACGAGCAGTACTTC. Translated: CASSLLAGGPNEQYF.

The rearrangement joins TRBV30 to TRBJ1-4; TRBD1 matches 9 bases. With V trimmed by 2 bases and J by 10 bases, 8 bases remained unmatched. Germline assignment: CDR1 GTSNPN and CDR2 SVGIG (reference sequence). CDR3 length: 14 amino acids. The CDR3 spells CAWSSGQGTGKLFF. CDR3 nucleotides: TGTGCCTGGAGTTCAGGACAGGGGACCGGAAAACTGTTTTTT.